This T cell receptor (beta chain) was identified in a study of T cell responses to AZD1222 COVID-19 vaccine (dated by TCRdb to about 2021). At the level of the whole study: A total of approximately 230 trial participants underwent TCR sequencing, of whom some 210 received two doses of AZD1222 and about 26 received two doses of the MenACWY control vaccine. Trial participants were enrolled by age into subgroups of 18-55, 56-69 and 70-plus years, and around 150, 28 and 57 TCR-sequenced participants, respectively, were included in these subgroups.

From cysteine to phenylalanine, the CDR3 is 15 amino acids long. Here the CDR3 DNA is all that survives: 45 bases in frame from base 1. V drops 6 bases and J drops 2 bases, leaving 14 bases in between. The germline V gene supplies CDR1 SNHLY and CDR2 FYNNEI. Taken with the paper, the label for time point translates to: sample from adult after SARS-CoV-2 infection, after symptom onset. A couple of convalescent COVID-19 patients, sampled after symptom onset from adults with prior SARS-CoV-2 infection, were also TCR-sequenced for comparison. The CDR3 regions of human TCRbeta chains were analyzed by immunosequencing. On the authors' methods: TCRs in the repertoires were matched against a reference library of SARS-CoV-2-specific TCRs that had been generated with the MIRA antigen-specificity platform. Breadth was defined as the fraction of unique TCRs that were SARS-CoV-2-associated, and depth was defined as the fraction of total T cells that were SARS-CoV-2-associated. Using the MIRA data, every spike-specific TCR was mapped to the spike region that the TCR reacted to and assigned to either a CD4 or a CD8 class. Log10-transformed breadth and depth values were compared by one-way ANOVA with Sidak's multiple comparisons tests. TCRdb holds this immuneACCESS table with in-frame rearrangements only. Some clones are missing; in checked studies, unresolved V genes explain under half, and the rest has no known cause. The DNA was the basis for D and trimming; V, J and clone size are from that table. In this sample the table shows about 150,000 clones, roughly nine tenths of which occur a single time. The ten most abundant clones make up roughly 6.9% of the sample.

Study-level results and caveats: Conclusions about previously exposed vaccinees are limited, since just 6 or 7 AZD1222 recipients were seropositive for SARS-CoV-2 at baseline. A significant rise in spike-specific TCR breadth and depth was observed after two AZD1222 doses relative to day 0 and relative to MenACWY recipients. Participants were mostly white British, with more females than males. The authors suggested clonal diversity may have been underestimated. In the small 56-69-year group, the increase in depth fell short of significance, most likely because of low power. Because no day 14 peak-response samples were available, the repertoires could be characterized only after the peak T cell response. Reportedly, almost half of the unique spike-specific TCRs recognized epitopes lying outside the regions that are mutated in the B.1.351 and B.1.1.7 variants. Vaccine-associated CD4 TCRs spanned the whole spike protein, with dominant responses in regions 160-218 and 743-854.

With regard to this clone: Its antigen target is currently unknown. The record has no base qualities; no much larger clone is one base away.

The material sequenced was peripheral blood, taken after recovery from COVID-19. The rearrangement joined TRBV2 to TRBJ1-3, with the D gene call left open. The sequence was collected from an adult who had recovered from COVID-19. Here is the DNA: TGTGCCAGCAGGGACCTCCGGTCCGCTGGAAACACCATATATTTT. It encodes CASRDLRSAGNTIYF.